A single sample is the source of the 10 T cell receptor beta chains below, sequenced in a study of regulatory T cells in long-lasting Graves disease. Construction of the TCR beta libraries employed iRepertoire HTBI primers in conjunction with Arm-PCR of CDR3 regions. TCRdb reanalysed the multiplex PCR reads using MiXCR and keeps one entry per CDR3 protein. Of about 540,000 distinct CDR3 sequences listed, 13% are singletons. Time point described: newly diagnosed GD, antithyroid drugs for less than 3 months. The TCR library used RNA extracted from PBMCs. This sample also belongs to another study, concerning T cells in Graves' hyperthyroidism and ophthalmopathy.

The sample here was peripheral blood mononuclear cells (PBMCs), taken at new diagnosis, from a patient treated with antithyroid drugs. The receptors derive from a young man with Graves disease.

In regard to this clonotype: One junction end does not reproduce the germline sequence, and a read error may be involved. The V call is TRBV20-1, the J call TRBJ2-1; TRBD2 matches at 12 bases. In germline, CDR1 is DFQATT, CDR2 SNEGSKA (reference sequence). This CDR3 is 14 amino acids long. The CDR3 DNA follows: TGCAGTGCTATTGGACTAGCGGGATACAATGAGCAGTCCTTC. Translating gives CSAIGLAGYNEQSF.

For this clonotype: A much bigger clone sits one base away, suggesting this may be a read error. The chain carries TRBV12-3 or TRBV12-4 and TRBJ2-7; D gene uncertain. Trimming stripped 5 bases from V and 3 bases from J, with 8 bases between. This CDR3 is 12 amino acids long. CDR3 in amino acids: CASSPFGYEQYF. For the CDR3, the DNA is TGTGCCAGCAGTCCCTTTGGCTACGAGCAGTACTTC.

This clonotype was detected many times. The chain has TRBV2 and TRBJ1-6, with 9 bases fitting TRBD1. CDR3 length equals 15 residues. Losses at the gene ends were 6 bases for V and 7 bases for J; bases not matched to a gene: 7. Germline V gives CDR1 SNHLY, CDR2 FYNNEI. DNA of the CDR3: TGTGCCAGCAGCGGGGACAGGGTCTTAAATTCACCCCTCCACTTT. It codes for CASSGDRVLNSPLHF.

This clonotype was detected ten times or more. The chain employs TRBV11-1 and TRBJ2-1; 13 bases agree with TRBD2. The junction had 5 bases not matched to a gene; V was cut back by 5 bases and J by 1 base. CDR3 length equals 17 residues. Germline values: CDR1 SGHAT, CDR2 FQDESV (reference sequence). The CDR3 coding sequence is TGTGCCAGCAGCCCATCGGGACTAGCGGGATCCTACAATGAGCAGTTCTTC. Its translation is CASSPSGLAGSYNEQFF.

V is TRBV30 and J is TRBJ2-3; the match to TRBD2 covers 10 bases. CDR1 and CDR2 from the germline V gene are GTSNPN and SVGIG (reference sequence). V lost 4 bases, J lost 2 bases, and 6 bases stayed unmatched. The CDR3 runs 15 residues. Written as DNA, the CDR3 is TGTGCCTGGAAACGCGGACTAGCGGTCACAGATACGCAGTATTTT. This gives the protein CAWKRGLAVTDTQYF. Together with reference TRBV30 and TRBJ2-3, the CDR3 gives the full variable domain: SQTIHQWPATLVQPVGSPLSLECTVEGTSNPNLYWYRQAAGRGLQLLFYSVGIGQISSEVPQNLSASRPQDRQFILSSKKLLLSDSGFYLCAWKRGLAVTDTQYFGPGTRLTVL.

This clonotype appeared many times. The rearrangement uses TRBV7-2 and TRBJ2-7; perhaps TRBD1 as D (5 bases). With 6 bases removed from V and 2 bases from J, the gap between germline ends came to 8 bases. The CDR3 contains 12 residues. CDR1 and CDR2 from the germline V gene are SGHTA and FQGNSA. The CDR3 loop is CASRQDTYEQYF. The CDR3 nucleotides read TGTGCCAGCAGACAGGACACCTACGAGCAGTACTTC.

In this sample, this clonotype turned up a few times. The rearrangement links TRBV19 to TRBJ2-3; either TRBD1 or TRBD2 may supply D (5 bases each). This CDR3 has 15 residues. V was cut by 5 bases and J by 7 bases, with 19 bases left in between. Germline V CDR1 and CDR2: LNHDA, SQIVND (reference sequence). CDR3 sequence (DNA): TGTGCCAGTAGTGACCCCCGAGGGGTTCGATATACGCAGTATTTT. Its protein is CASSDPRGVRYTQYF. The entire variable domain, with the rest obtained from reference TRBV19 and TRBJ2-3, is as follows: DGGITQSPKYLFRKEGQNVTLSCEQNLNHDAMYWYRQDPGQGLRLIYYSQIVNDFQKGDIAEGYSVSREKKESFPLTVTSAQKNPTAFYLCASSDPRGVRYTQYFGPGTRLTVL.

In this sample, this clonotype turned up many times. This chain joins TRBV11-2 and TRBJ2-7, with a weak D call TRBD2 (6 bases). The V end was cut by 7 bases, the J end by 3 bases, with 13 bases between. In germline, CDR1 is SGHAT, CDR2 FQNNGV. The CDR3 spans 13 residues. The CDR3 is CASKRDGSYEQYF. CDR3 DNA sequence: TGTGCCAGCAAACGGGACGGGAGCTACGAGCAGTACTTC.

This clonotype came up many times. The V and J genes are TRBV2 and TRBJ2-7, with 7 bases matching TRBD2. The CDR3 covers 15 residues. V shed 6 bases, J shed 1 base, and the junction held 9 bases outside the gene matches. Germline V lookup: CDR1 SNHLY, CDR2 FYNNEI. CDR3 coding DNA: TGTGCCAGCAGCGACACGGGGGGACGGTCCTACGAGCAGTACTTC. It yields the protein CASSDTGGRSYEQYF.

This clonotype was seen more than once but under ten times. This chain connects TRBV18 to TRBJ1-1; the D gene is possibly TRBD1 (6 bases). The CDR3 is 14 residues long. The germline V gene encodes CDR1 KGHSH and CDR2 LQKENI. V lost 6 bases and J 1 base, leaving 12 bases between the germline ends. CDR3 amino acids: CASSADRRNTEAFF. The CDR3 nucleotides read TGTGCCAGCTCGGCGGACAGACGGAACACTGAAGCTTTCTTT.